A single TCR beta chain is shown here with its context. Its specificity is unknown. It was 5'RACE with constant-segment primers that produced the TCR alpha and TCR beta cDNA libraries, which carried sample barcodes and UMIs. TCRdb used MiXCR to reprocess the 5' RACE reads, holding one entry per CDR3 protein. The sample has 310,000 or so distinct CDR3 sequences; about 15% are singletons. The data were taken from a study of T-cell memory formation after mild COVID-19. Study observations and caveats: CD4/CD8 balance characterized clones contracting day 15 to 85, and CD4+ skew characterized later expanders. The study found contracting CD4+ clones mainly in CM and EM and contracting CD8+ clones in EMRA.

The source material was PBMCs or a T cell subset sorted from them (not recorded which). The TCR was taken from a man between 18 and 35 years old who had mild COVID-19 (a few samples of this study predate the infection). Cell type and time point are not known.

The CDR3 DNA reads TGCGCCAGCAGCTCGACAGGGACTGATGAGCAGTTCTTC. This encodes CASSSTGTDEQFF. This sequence joins TRBV5-1 and TRBJ2-1; TRBD1 is a possible D gene (7 bases). CDR3 length: 13 amino acids. Germline assignment: CDR1 SGHRS and CDR2 YFSETQ. V lost 3 bases to trimming and J lost 8 bases, with 12 bases between them.